The entry below gives a single T cell receptor (beta chain) sequence along with its context. This clonotype has a count of ten or more. This clone's antigen is unknown. The sample holds no much larger clone one base away, and base qualities are not on file. This entry belongs to a study (dated by TCRdb to the early 2010s). The sequencing machine was an Illumina Genome Analyzer IIx. Using fastp at Q25 and MiXCR, TCRdb reprocessed the public reads and kept productive beta chains. Rows with a matching CDR3 protein are joined into one entry that keeps the most common DNA and genes. This sample comprises fewer than 9,000 distinct CDR3 sequences, more than 25% of them detected only once. The top ten hold 20% to 25% of the sample. The sequenced material came from blood. This clonotype was obtained from a human donor.

CDR3 protein: CSVVDSGRINEQFF. The DNA reads TGCAGCGTTGTAGATAGCGGGAGGATCAATGAGCAGTTCTTC. Here the chain combines TRBV29-1 and TRBJ2-1; 10 central nucleotides agree with TRBD2. Via the germline V gene, CDR1 is SQVTM and CDR2 ANQGSEA. Trimming leaves V shorter by 4 bases and J shorter by 6 bases, with the junction holding 6 bases beyond the gene matches. Including cysteine and phenylalanine, the CDR3 has 14 amino acids. Solely the CDR3 DNA is kept, with 42 bases framed from the first base.